This T cell receptor beta chain came from a study of spatial heterogeneity in lung cancer. Time point indicated: sample taken at primary tumor resection. No cells were sorted before sequencing. The whole RNA sequenced was extracted from tumor, nontumor lung or frozen PBMC. The length of the CDR3 is 11 residues. Germline V gives CDR1 SQVTM, CDR2 ANQGSEA. V was pared by 3 bases and J by 3 bases, with 3 bases between. TCRdb called the 5' RACE reads again in MiXCR, with one record for every CDR3 protein. The sample includes around 9,700 distinct CDR3 sequences, around a quarter of them seen just once. The sample in question was PBMCs, obtained at surgery. This clonotype originated in a female donor with early-stage non-small cell lung cancer. The chain links TRBV29-1 to TRBJ2-1; D remains ambiguous. CDR3 nucleotides: TGCAGCGTTGATATCTACAATGAGCAGTTCTTC. Translation: CSVDIYNEQFF.